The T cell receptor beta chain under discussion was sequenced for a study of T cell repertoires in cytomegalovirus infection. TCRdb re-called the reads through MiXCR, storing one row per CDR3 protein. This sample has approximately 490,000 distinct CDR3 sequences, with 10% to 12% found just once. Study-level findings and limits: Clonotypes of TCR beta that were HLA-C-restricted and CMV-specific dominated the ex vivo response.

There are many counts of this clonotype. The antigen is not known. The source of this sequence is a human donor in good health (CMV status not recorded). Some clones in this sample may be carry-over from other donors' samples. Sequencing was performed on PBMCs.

DNA of the CDR3: TGTGCCAGCAGCCTGTGGGACAGCCAAGGGGACACTGAAGCTTTCTTT. Encoded protein: CASSLWDSQGDTEAFF. The chain is built from TRBV7-9 and TRBJ1-1; the match to TRBD1 covers 7 bases. Germline V CDR1 and CDR2: SEHNR, FQNEAQ (reference sequence). The J segment lost 3 bases and the V segment lost 5 bases, leaving 12 bases of the junction unmatched. The CDR3 is made up of 16 amino acids.